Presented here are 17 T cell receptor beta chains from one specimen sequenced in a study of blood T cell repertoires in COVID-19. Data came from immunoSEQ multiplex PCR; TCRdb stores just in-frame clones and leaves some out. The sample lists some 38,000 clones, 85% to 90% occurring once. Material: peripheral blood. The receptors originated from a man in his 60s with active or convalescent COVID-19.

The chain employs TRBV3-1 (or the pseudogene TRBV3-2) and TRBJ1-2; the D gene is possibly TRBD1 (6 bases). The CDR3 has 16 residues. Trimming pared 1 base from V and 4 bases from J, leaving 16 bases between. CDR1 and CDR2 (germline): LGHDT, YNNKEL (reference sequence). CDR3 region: CASSQGQGFNVYGYTF. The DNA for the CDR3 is TGTGCCAGCAGCCAAGGCCAGGGGTTTAATGTCTATGGCTACACCTTC.

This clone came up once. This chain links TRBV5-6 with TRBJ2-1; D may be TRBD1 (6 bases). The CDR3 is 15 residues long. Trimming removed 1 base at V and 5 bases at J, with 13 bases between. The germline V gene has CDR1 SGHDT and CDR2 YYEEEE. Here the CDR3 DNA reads TGTGCCAGCAGCTTGATAGGACAGTCAAACAATGAGCAGTTCTTC. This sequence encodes CASSLIGQSNNEQFF.

The CDR3 DNA follows: TGTGCCTGGAGTGCGGGAGCCCTACCGACCTACGAGCAGTACTTC. Amino acid sequence: CAWSAGALPTYEQYF. The gene calls are TRBV30 and TRBJ2-7; D is perhaps TRBD2 (6 bases). Germline V gives CDR1 GTSNPN, CDR2 SVGIG (reference sequence). The germline V and J ends were trimmed by 1 base and 2 bases, with 15 bases remaining between them. The CDR3 extends over 15 amino acids.

For the CDR3, the DNA is TGTGCCAGCAGCTTAGGGACGAAGGGGGCTCGGGATGAGCAGTTCTTC. Translating gives CASSLGTKGARDEQFF. The chain carries TRBV11-2 and TRBJ2-1, with TRBD1 matching 7 bases. CDR1 and CDR2 (germline): SGHAT, FQNNGV. Trimming took 1 base from V and 8 from J; bases not matched to a gene: 11. This CDR3 spans 16 amino acids. The variable domain in full, with the rest retrieved from reference TRBV11-2 and TRBJ2-1, is EAGVAQSPRYKIIEKRQSVAFWCNPISGHATLYWYQQILGQGPKLLIQFQNNGVVDDSQLPKDRFSAERLKGVDSTLKIQPAKLEDSAVYLCASSLGTKGARDEQFFGPGTRLTVL.

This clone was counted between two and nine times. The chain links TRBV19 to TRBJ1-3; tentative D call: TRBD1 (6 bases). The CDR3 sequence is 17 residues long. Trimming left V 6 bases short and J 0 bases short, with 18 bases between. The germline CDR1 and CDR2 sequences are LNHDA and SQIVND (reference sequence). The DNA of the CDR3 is TGTGCCAGTAGCCCATCGGACAGTTTCTACTCTGGAAACACCATATATTTT. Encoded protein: CASSPSDSFYSGNTIYF.

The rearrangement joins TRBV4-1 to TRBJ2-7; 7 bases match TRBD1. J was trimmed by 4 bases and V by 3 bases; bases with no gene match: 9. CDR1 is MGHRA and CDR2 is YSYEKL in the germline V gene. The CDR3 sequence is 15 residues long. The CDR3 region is CASSQVPGQPYEQYF. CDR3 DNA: TGCGCCAGCAGCCAGGTGCCGGGACAGCCTTACGAGCAGTACTTC.

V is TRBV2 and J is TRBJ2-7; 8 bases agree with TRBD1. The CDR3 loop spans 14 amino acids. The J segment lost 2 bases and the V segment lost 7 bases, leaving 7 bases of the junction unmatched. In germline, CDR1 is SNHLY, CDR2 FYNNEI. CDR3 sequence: CASNPGTGPYEQYF. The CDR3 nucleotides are TGTGCCAGCAACCCCGGGACAGGCCCCTACGAGCAGTACTTC.

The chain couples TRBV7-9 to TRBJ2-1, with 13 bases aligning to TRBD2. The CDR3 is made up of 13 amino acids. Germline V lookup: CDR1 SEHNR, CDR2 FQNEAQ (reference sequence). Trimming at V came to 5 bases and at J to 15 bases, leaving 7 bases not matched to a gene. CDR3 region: CASSRGLAGDLFF. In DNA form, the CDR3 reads TGTGCCAGCAGCCGAGGACTAGCGGGAGATCTGTTCTTC.

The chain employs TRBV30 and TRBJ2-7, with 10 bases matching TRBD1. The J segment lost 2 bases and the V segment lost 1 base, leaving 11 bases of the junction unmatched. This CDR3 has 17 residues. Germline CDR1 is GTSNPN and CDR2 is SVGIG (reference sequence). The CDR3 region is CAWSDYPRTGGPYEQYF. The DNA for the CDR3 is TGTGCCTGGAGTGATTATCCCCGGACAGGGGGACCCTACGAGCAGTACTTC. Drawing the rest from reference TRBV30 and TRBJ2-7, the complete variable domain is SQTIHQWPATLVQPVGSPLSLECTVEGTSNPNLYWYRQAAGRGLQLLFYSVGIGQISSEVPQNLSASRPQDRQFILSSKKLLLSDSGFYLCAWSDYPRTGGPYEQYFGPGTRLTVT.

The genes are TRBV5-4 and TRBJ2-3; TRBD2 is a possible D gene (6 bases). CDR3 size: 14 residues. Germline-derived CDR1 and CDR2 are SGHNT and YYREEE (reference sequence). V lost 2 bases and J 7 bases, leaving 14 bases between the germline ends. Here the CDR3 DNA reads TGTGCCAGCAGCTTAAAGGAGGGCCCCTATACGCAGTATTTT. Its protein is CASSLKEGPYTQYF.

This chain's CDR3 is CASTRSSSGSYGYTF. CDR3 nucleotides: TGTGCCAGCACCCGAAGCTCCTCGGGGTCGTATGGCTACACCTTC. The chain recombines TRBV9 with TRBJ1-2; no reliable D call. The V end lost 6 bases, the J end lost 5 bases, and 20 bases lay between the germline ends. The CDR3 has 15 amino acids. Looked up from germline, CDR1 is SGDLS and CDR2 is YYNGEE.

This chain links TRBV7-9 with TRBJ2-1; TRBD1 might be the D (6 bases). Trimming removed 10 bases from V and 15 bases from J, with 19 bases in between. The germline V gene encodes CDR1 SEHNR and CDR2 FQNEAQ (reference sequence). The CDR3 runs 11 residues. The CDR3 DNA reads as TGTGCCATCACTAGAGGGGGTATAAGGTTCTTC. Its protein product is CAITRGGIRFF.

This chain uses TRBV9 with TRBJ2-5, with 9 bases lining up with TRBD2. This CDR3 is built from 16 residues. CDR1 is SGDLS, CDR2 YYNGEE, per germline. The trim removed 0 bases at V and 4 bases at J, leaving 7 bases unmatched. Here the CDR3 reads CASSVGASGTSETQYF. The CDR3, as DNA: TGTGCCAGCAGCGTAGGCGCTAGCGGGACCTCAGAGACCCAGTACTTC.

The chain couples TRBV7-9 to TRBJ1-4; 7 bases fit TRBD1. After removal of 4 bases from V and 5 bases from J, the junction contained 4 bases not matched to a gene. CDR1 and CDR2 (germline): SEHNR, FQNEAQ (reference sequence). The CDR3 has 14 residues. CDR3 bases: TGTGCCAGCAGCTATAGGACAGGAAATGAAAAACTGTTTTTT. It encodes CASSYRTGNEKLFF.

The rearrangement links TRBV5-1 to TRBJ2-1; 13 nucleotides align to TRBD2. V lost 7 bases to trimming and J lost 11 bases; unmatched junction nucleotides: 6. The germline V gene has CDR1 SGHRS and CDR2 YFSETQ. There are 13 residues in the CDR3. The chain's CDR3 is CASQLLAGGKQFF. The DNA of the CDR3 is TGCGCCAGCCAACTACTAGCGGGAGGGAAGCAGTTCTTC.

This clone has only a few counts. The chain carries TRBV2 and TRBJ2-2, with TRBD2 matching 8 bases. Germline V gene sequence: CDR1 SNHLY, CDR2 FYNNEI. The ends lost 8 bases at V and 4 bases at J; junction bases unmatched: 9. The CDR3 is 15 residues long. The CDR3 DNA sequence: TGTGCCAGCGGCGGGGGGAGGTTACGCACCGGGGAGCTGTTTTTT. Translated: CASGGGRLRTGELFF.

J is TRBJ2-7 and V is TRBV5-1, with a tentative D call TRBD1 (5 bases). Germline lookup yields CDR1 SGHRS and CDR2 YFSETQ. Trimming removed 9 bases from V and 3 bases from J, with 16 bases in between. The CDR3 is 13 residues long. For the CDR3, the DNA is TGCGCCACCCAAAGATGGCAGGGCTACGAGCAGTACTTC. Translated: CATQRWQGYEQYF. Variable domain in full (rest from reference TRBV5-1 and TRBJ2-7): KAGVTQTPRYLIKTRGQQVTLSCSPISGHRSVSWYQQTPGQGLQFLFEYFSETQRNKGNFPGRFSGRQFSNSRSEMNVSTLELGDSALYLCATQRWQGYEQYFGPGTRLTVT.